This T cell receptor beta chain was identified in a study of T cells in Graves' hyperthyroidism and ophthalmopathy. Regions amplified from RNA transcripts were the TCR beta CDR3 regions. First-round RT-PCR with HTBI primers amplified the TCR CDR3 region. TCRdb re-called the multiplex PCR reads with MiXCR, one entry per CDR3 protein. The table lists approximately 690,000 distinct CDR3 sequences, 20% to 25% of them singletons, with about 35% in the top ten. Study-level results: Most thyroid-expanded clonotypes above 0.001 were also found in blood. Ophthalmopathy could be told apart from stable hyperthyroidism with a 13 V-J model.

Trimming removed 4 bases from V and 2 bases from J; junction bases left unmatched: 3. The V gene's germline CDR1 is DFQATT and CDR2 SNEGSKA (reference sequence). The CDR3 sequence is 14 residues long. Fresh peripheral blood, approximately 9.6 ml, yielded the PBMCs. This clonotype showed up many times. What it recognizes is unknown. This sequence originates from a man aged 25 to 45 with Graves' ophthalmopathy. The genes are TRBV20-1 and TRBJ2-3, with 10 nucleotides matching TRBD2. Sequencing input: blood. Here the CDR3 reads CSAKGTSATDTQYF. As DNA, the CDR3 is TGCAGTGCTAAAGGGACTAGCGCCACAGATACGCAGTATTTT.